What follows are 20 T cell receptor beta chains derived from one specimen sequenced in a study of identical twins. MiXCR was run by TCRdb on the 5' RACE reads, yielding one entry per CDR3 protein. The data show some 1,600,000 distinct CDR3 sequences, with about 32% seen just once and under 0.35% held by the top ten. The sample was cord blood. These receptor sequences come from a newborn girl in good health.

This clonotype appeared many times. The chain combines TRBV27 with TRBJ1-6, with a possible D match to TRBD1 (5 bases). Germline CDR1 is MNHEY and CDR2 is SMNVEV (reference sequence). This CDR3 comprises 13 residues. The V gene lost 5 bases and the J gene lost 4 bases, with 6 bases spanning the gap. CDR3 nucleotide sequence: TGTGCCAGCAGTGGACAATATAATTCACCCCTCCACTTT. The encoded protein is CASSGQYNSPLHF.

This clonotype showed up just once. The rearrangement joins TRBV10-3 to TRBJ1-1, with TRBD1 matching 7 bases. Germline lookup yields CDR1 ENHRY and CDR2 SYGVKD. V dropped 6 bases and J dropped 0; count of bases not matched to a gene: 10. This CDR3 contains 16 residues. CDR3: CAIRGAGGQLNTEAFF. The CDR3 DNA sequence: TGTGCCATCAGAGGCGCTGGGGGACAGCTGAACACTGAAGCTTTCTTT.

The table lists this clonotype with a few counts. At one end the junction does not follow the germline gene, possibly because of a read error. The chain carries TRBV12-3 or TRBV12-4 and TRBJ1-4; D might be TRBD1 (5 bases). This CDR3 contains 15 residues. CDR3 region: CASRFLGTANEKLFF. DNA for the CDR3: TGTGCCAGCCGTTTCCTCGGGACGGCTAATGAAAAACTGTTTTTT.

The V gene is TRBV2, the J gene TRBJ1-5; TRBD1 might be the D (5 bases). V was clipped by 4 bases and J by 3 bases, with 10 bases between them. This CDR3 spans 14 amino acids. Germline CDR1 and CDR2: SNHLY and FYNNEI. CDR3 DNA sequence: TGTGCCAGCAGTGCAGGGATTCCCAATCAGCCCCAGCATTTT. It specifies CASSAGIPNQPQHF.

This clonotype was found a few times. The chain couples TRBV7-9 to TRBJ2-1, with 8 bases identical to TRBD1. J was trimmed by 4 bases and V by 2 bases; bases with no gene match: 4. Germline V gene data show CDR1 as SEHNR and CDR2 as FQNEAQ (reference sequence). The length of the CDR3 is 15 residues. The CDR3 spells CASSLRQGWYNEQFF. In nucleotides, the CDR3 is TGTGCCAGCAGCTTACGACAGGGGTGGTACAATGAGCAGTTCTTC.

CDR3 sequence (DNA): TGTGCCAGCAGCTTAGGGTACAAGGGGCCCTCTTACAATGAGCAGTACTTC. Amino acid sequence: CASSLGYKGPSYNEQYF. The genes are TRBV7-9 and TRBJ2-7, with a weak D call TRBD1 (5 bases). The CDR3 has 17 residues. V gave up 1 base and J gave up 7 bases, with 23 bases separating them. The germline CDR1 and CDR2 sequences are SEHNR and FQNEAQ (reference sequence).

The J gene is TRBJ1-2, the V gene TRBV20-1; TRBD1 matches at 8 bases. The CDR3 sequence is 17 residues long. Germline V gene data show CDR1 as DFQATT and CDR2 as SNEGSKA (reference sequence). Trimming at V came to 1 base and at J to 5 bases, leaving 15 bases not matched to a gene. CDR3 sequence reads: CSARGPDRATYSYGYTF. The CDR3 DNA reads TGCAGTGCTAGAGGTCCGGACAGGGCTACCTATTCTTATGGCTACACCTTC.

The chain employs TRBV2 and TRBJ2-3; no reliable D call. Per the germline V gene, CDR1 is SNHLY and CDR2 is FYNNEI. The germline V and J ends were trimmed by 4 bases and 6 bases, with 5 bases remaining between them. The CDR3 runs to 11 residues. The CDR3 DNA sequence: TGTGCCAGCAGTGCGATGGATACGCAGTATTTT. Translation gives CASSAMDTQYF.

J is TRBJ2-3 and V is TRBV20-1; 13 positions match TRBD2. Trimming removed 7 bases from V and 6 bases from J; junction bases left unmatched: 10. The germline CDR1 and CDR2 sequences are DFQATT and SNEGSKA (reference sequence). CDR3 length: 15 residues. DNA of the CDR3: TGCAGTGTTCCGCCGACTAGCGGGAGGTCCGATACGCAGTATTTT. Translated: CSVPPTSGRSDTQYF.

This clonotype was detected only a few times. The gene calls are TRBV11-1 and TRBJ2-1; 7 positions match TRBD2. J lost 1 base, V lost 3 bases, and 24 bases had no gene match. The germline gives CDR1 SGHAT, CDR2 FQDESV (reference sequence). CDR3 size: 22 residues. The CDR3 loop is CASSFGPWRERRPNQSYNEQFF. Here the CDR3 DNA reads TGTGCCAGCAGCTTCGGCCCTTGGCGGGAGAGAAGACCAAATCAATCCTACAATGAGCAGTTCTTC.

The count of this clonotype is one. V is TRBV7-9 and J is TRBJ2-7; tentative D call: TRBD1 (5 bases). Germline values: CDR1 SEHNR, CDR2 FQNEAQ (reference sequence). The CDR3 covers 15 residues. The V end lost 2 bases, the J end lost 7 bases, and 18 bases lay between the germline ends. The CDR3 sequence: CASSLSAGIYNEQYF. The DNA for the CDR3 is TGTGCCAGCAGCTTATCAGCAGGGATCTACAATGAGCAGTACTTC.

The chain employs TRBV4-2 and TRBJ2-3, with TRBD2 matching 14 bases. Per germline, CDR1 LGHNA and CDR2 YNFKEQ. After removal of 8 bases from V and 9 bases from J, the junction contained 1 base not matched to a gene. This CDR3 spans 12 amino acids. The CDR3 region is CASGTSGRTQYF. CDR3 sequence (DNA): TGTGCCAGCGGGACTAGCGGGAGAACGCAGTATTTT.

The chain couples TRBV5-6 to TRBJ2-7, with unresolved D. The germline V gene encodes CDR1 SGHDT and CDR2 YYEEEE. The CDR3 runs 14 residues. With 4 bases removed from V and 1 base from J, the gap between germline ends came to 12 bases. CDR3: CASSPSPPSYEQYF. The CDR3 DNA follows: TGTGCCAGCAGCCCGTCCCCGCCTTCCTACGAGCAGTACTTC.

This clonotype has a count of ten or more. The chain recombines TRBV6-5 with TRBJ2-5; D gene ambiguous. Germline loops: CDR1 MNHEY, CDR2 SVGAGI. V lost 2 bases and J 5 bases, leaving 12 bases between the germline ends. The CDR3 runs to 14 residues. Here the CDR3 reads CASSYNSGAETQYF. CDR3 DNA sequence: TGTGCCAGCAGTTACAACTCAGGAGCGGAGACCCAGTACTTC.

The gene calls are TRBV24-1 and TRBJ2-1; no clear D. CDR1 and CDR2 from the germline V gene are KGHDR and SFDVKD. The CDR3 is 12 amino acids. Trimming cost V 7 bases and J 8 bases, with 11 bases left between them. CDR3 residues: CATRGSGYEQFF. In nucleotides, the CDR3 is TGTGCCACCAGGGGATCTGGGTATGAGCAGTTCTTC.

V gene TRBV7-2 combines with J gene TRBJ2-1; D is perhaps TRBD2 (7 bases). Per the germline V gene, CDR1 is SGHTA and CDR2 is FQGNSA. CDR3 length: 17 residues. V gave up 4 bases and J gave up 8 bases, with 24 bases separating them. CDR3 nucleotide sequence: TGTGCCAGCAGCTCACATTTAACGACCCTAGGGGGGGATGAGCAGTTCTTC. Its translation: CASSSHLTTLGGDEQFF. Based on the CDR3 plus reference TRBV7-2 and TRBJ2-1, the full variable domain is GAGVSQSPSNKVTEKGKDVELRCDPISGHTALYWYRQSLGQGLEFLIYFQGNSAPDKSGLPSDRFSAERTGGSVSTLTIQRTQQEDSAVYLCASSSHLTTLGGDEQFFGPGTRLTVL.

This clonotype has a handful of counts. The chain is built from TRBV4-1 and TRBJ2-3, with 8 nucleotides matching TRBD2. J gave up 7 bases and V 1 base, and 10 bases lay outside the gene matches. Germline loops: CDR1 MGHRA, CDR2 YSYEKL. The CDR3 sequence is 16 residues long. This CDR3 reads CASSQVGGGRSYTQYF. CDR3 nucleotides: TGCGCCAGCAGCCAAGTAGGCGGGGGGCGCTCCTATACGCAGTATTTT.

The chain combines TRBV20-1 with TRBJ1-2; D is possibly TRBD1 (5 bases). CDR1 and CDR2 (germline): DFQATT, SNEGSKA (reference sequence). There are 11 residues in the CDR3. Written as DNA, the CDR3 is TGCAGGGGGGATTCCAACTATGGCTACACCTTC. Translating gives CRGDSNYGYTF.

This clonotype was seen only a few times. This chain joins TRBV7-2 and TRBJ2-3; TRBD1 matches 9 bases. This CDR3 contains 18 residues. Per the germline V gene, CDR1 is SGHTA and CDR2 is FQGNSA. V shed 1 base, J shed 1 base, and the junction held 9 bases outside the gene matches. CDR3 in DNA: TGTGCCAGCAGCTTAGGTCTAGTGGGACAGGGCCGCACAGATACGCAGTATTTT. It encodes CASSLGLVGQGRTDTQYF.

The chain has TRBV9 and TRBJ2-3; 10 bases line up with TRBD2. CDR1 and CDR2 from the germline V gene are SGDLS and YYNGEE. This CDR3 region has 17 residues. The trim removed 3 bases at V and 4 bases at J, leaving 11 bases unmatched. The CDR3: CASSESPLAGESDTQYF. The CDR3 coding sequence is TGTGCCAGCAGCGAGTCCCCCCTAGCGGGAGAGTCAGATACGCAGTATTTT.